This T cell receptor (beta chain) stems from a study of T cells in Graves' hyperthyroidism and ophthalmopathy. Overall study: Peripheral blood was collected at initial diagnosis, before any treatment. Study results and caveats: Within blood appeared most thyroid clonotypes that had expanded above 0.001.

Graves' hyperthyroidism was deemed stable absent ophthalmopathy progression within 18 months. Diagnosing involved the use of clinical symptoms, serum thyroxine and TRAb, thyroid ultrasound and orbital computed tomography. The investigators amplified TCR beta CDR3 regions from RNA transcripts. An initial round of RT-PCR targeting the TCR CDR3 relied on the HTBI primer set. TCRdb reanalysed the multiplex PCR reads using MiXCR and keeps one entry per CDR3 protein. The sample includes about 500,000 distinct CDR3 sequences, approximately 15% seen only once; the top ten take 15% to 20%. This clonotype was counted many times. Its antigen is unidentified. This CDR3 has 17 residues. The V gene's germline CDR1 is MNHEY and CDR2 SVGEGT. V was pared by 2 bases and J by 4 bases, with 17 bases between.

This receptor was identified in a woman between 18 and 29 years old with Graves' hyperthyroidism. The rearrangement uses TRBV6-2 or TRBV6-3 and TRBJ1-4; D uncertain. Sequenced material: blood. CDR3 sequence reads: CASSYTLRPDLNEKLFF. The CDR3 DNA sequence: TGTGCCAGCAGTTACACTCTTCGGCCAGACCTTAATGAAAAACTGTTTTTT.